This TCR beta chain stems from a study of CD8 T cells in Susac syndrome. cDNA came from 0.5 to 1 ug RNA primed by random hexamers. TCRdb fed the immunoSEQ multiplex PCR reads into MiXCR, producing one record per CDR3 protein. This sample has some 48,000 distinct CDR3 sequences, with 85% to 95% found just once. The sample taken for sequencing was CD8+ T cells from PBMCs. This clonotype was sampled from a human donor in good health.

CDR3 loop: CASSQESGLGVDDTQYF. CDR3 nucleotide sequence: TGCGCCAGCAGCCAAGAGTCGGGACTAGGCGTCGATGATACGCAGTATTTT. The chain recombines TRBV4-1 with TRBJ2-3; 8 positions match TRBD2. Germline CDR1 and CDR2: MGHRA and YSYEKL. The CDR3 consists of 17 residues. The ends lost 0 bases at V and 6 bases at J; junction bases unmatched: 11.